These 22 T cell receptor beta chains originate from one sample sequenced in a study of blood T cells in healthy people across ages. A second PCR of roughly 7 to 11 cycles used a sample-barcoded 5' primer and a J-beta primer mix. TCRdb re-derived calls from the 5' RACE reads in MiXCR, one entry per CDR3 protein. The data show about 1.5 million distinct CDR3 sequences, roughly 43% seen once. Sequencing was performed on blood. The receptors derive from a woman aged 18-29 years in good health.

The J gene is TRBJ2-5, the V gene TRBV20-1, with D possibly matching TRBD2 (7 bases). Germline V gives CDR1 DFQATT, CDR2 SNEGSKA (reference sequence). CDR3 length equals 14 residues. Trimming left V 5 bases short and J 3 bases short, with 16 bases between. The chain's CDR3 is CSAPSGGLKETQYF. CDR3 coding DNA: TGCAGTGCTCCGTCGGGGGGCCTCAAAGAGACCCAGTACTTC.

CDR3 in DNA: TGTGCCAGCAGTTACGGGCGGGGTCAGCCCCAGCATTTT. This sequence encodes CASSYGRGQPQHF. The chain employs TRBV6-5 and TRBJ1-5; D not certain. The germline V and J ends were trimmed by 2 bases and 6 bases, with 8 bases remaining between them. The CDR3 is 13 amino acids. Germline loops: CDR1 MNHEY, CDR2 SVGAGI.

This clonotype has a handful of counts. The V gene is TRBV7-8, the J gene TRBJ1-5; D gene uncertain. V dropped 2 bases and J dropped 6 bases, with 11 bases sitting between them. The germline gives CDR1 SGHVS, CDR2 FQNEAQ. The CDR3 is made up of 14 amino acids. CDR3: CASSLTGSSQPQHF. The CDR3 DNA reads as TGTGCCAGCAGCTTAACGGGGAGTTCTCAGCCCCAGCATTTT.

V usage is TRBV20-1 and J usage is TRBJ2-5; TRBD2 matches at 7 bases. Per germline, CDR1 DFQATT and CDR2 SNEGSKA (reference sequence). This CDR3 is 15 amino acids long. Trimming took 1 base from V and 11 from J; bases not matched to a gene: 16. Here the CDR3 DNA reads TGCAGTGCTAGAGTGGGTAGCGGGTTGTACAATGAGCAGTACTTC. As protein: CSARVGSGLYNEQYF.

This clonotype appeared a few times. V is TRBV3-1 and J is TRBJ2-3, with D hard to call. Trimming stripped 3 bases from V and 0 bases from J, with 10 bases between. This CDR3 contains 15 residues. Germline V gene sequence: CDR1 LGHDT, CDR2 YNNKEL (reference sequence). The CDR3 region is CASSQLMASTDTQYF. The CDR3 DNA is TGTGCCAGCAGCCAGCTAATGGCTAGCACAGATACGCAGTATTTT.

This sequence joins TRBV24-1 and TRBJ2-5; TRBD1 or TRBD2 may be the D gene (5 bases each). With 7 bases removed from V and 5 bases from J, the gap between germline ends came to 13 bases. This CDR3 has 13 amino acids. The V gene's germline CDR1 is KGHDR and CDR2 SFDVKD. The CDR3 protein is CATSRGRSETQYF. The CDR3 region has the DNA TGTGCCACCAGCCGGGGACGATCTGAGACCCAGTACTTC.

The chain links TRBV20-1 to TRBJ2-3, with a tentative D call TRBD1 (6 bases). The CDR3 totals 11 residues. In germline, CDR1 is DFQATT, CDR2 SNEGSKA (reference sequence). Trimming left V 7 bases short and J 6 bases short, with 11 bases between. CDR3 bases: TGCAGTGTCTCAGGGGTGGATACGCAGTATTTT. Encoded protein: CSVSGVDTQYF.

The genes are TRBV7-2 and TRBJ2-3; D remains unclear. The germline gives CDR1 SGHTA, CDR2 FQGNSA. The CDR3 has 11 amino acids. V was clipped by 6 bases and J by 5 bases, with 6 bases between them. The CDR3 nucleotides are TGTGCCAGCAGGACCGTAGATACGCAGTATTTT. Its protein is CASRTVDTQYF.

The V and J genes are TRBV27 and TRBJ2-1; D gene uncertain. This CDR3 has 16 residues. The germline V and J ends were trimmed by 1 base and 5 bases, with 15 bases remaining between them. CDR1 and CDR2 from the germline V gene are MNHEY and SMNVEV (reference sequence). The CDR3 protein is CASSLLRFTGHNEQFF. DNA of the CDR3: TGTGCCAGCAGTTTATTACGATTTACGGGCCACAATGAGCAGTTCTTC.

This clonotype showed up just a few times. The chain uses TRBV27 and TRBJ2-7, with 9 positions matching TRBD2. The V segment lost 6 bases and the J segment 3 bases; nucleotides outside the gene matches: 9. The CDR3 is made up of 15 amino acids. The germline V gene encodes CDR1 MNHEY and CDR2 SMNVEV (reference sequence). The CDR3, as DNA: TGTGCCAGCAGCTTAACGGGACTAGCTAACTACGAGCAGTACTTC. Translating gives CASSLTGLANYEQYF.

The chain recombines TRBV29-1 with TRBJ2-3, with a weak D call TRBD2 (7 bases). Trimming took 5 bases from V and 0 from J, leaving 15 bases between them. The CDR3 runs 15 residues. Per the germline V gene, CDR1 is SQVTM and CDR2 is ANQGSEA. CDR3 sequence reads: CSVLGGAVSTDTQYF. Written as DNA, the CDR3 is TGCAGCGTTCTGGGGGGGGCGGTCAGCACAGATACGCAGTATTTT.

This clonotype appeared a few times. The rearrangement joins TRBV2 to TRBJ2-1; D perhaps matches TRBD2 (7 bases). CDR3 size: 17 residues. CDR1 SNHLY and CDR2 FYNNEI come from the germline V gene. V was cut by 3 bases and J by 0 bases, with 15 bases left in between. The CDR3 loop is CASSDYGGLSSYNEQFF. The DNA of the CDR3 is TGTGCCAGCAGTGATTACGGGGGGCTTAGCTCCTACAATGAGCAGTTCTTC.

This chain uses TRBV28 with TRBJ1-2; D is unclear. The CDR3 extends over 14 amino acids. Germline assignment: CDR1 MDHEN and CDR2 SYDVKM. With 2 bases removed from V and 2 bases from J, the gap between germline ends came to 9 bases. This chain's CDR3 is CASSLIAPNYGYTF. For the CDR3, the DNA is TGTGCCAGCAGTTTAATCGCGCCGAACTATGGCTACACCTTC.

This chain uses TRBV5-6 with TRBJ2-3; 9 positions match TRBD2. V lost 4 bases to trimming and J lost 2 bases; unmatched junction nucleotides: 14. The CDR3 runs 18 residues. Germline values: CDR1 SGHDT, CDR2 YYEEEE. The CDR3: CASSLKWRGGGYTDTQYF. The CDR3 DNA sequence: TGTGCCAGCAGCCTCAAGTGGCGGGGGGGCGGTTACACAGATACGCAGTATTTT.

The V and J genes are TRBV2 and TRBJ2-7; D might be TRBD1 or TRBD2, each matching 6 bases. Germline V CDR1 and CDR2: SNHLY, FYNNEI. This CDR3 is built from 14 residues. V gave up 3 bases and J gave up 3 bases, with 12 bases separating them. The CDR3: CASSEGGPYYEQYF. The DNA of the CDR3 is TGTGCCAGCAGTGAGGGGGGCCCCTACTACGAGCAGTACTTC. Complete variable domain (other parts from reference TRBV2 and TRBJ2-7): EPEVTQTPSHQVTQMGQEVILRCVPISNHLYFYWYRQILGQKVEFLVSFYNNEISEKSEIFDDQFSVERPDGSNFTLKIRSTKLEDSAMYFCASSEGGPYYEQYFGPGTRLTVT.

A word on this clonotype: Its ends do not fully match the called genes, so a read error is possible. This rearrangement joins TRBV7-7 to TRBJ2-1; D possibly corresponds to TRBD2 (7 bases). The J call may be wrong; the DNA end is better matched by TRBJ2-7. CDR3 length: 16 amino acids. Germline assignment: CDR1 SSHAT and CDR2 FNYEAQ (reference sequence). The CDR3 coding sequence is TGTGCTAGCAGCTCCCATCCGGGGGGCTCCTACAATGAGCAGTACTTC. The encoded protein is CASSSHPGGSYNEQYF.

This clonotype appeared a few times. The chain is built from TRBV4-3 and TRBJ2-1, with 11 bases that match TRBD2. TRBJ2-7 matches the DNA end more closely, so the J call is doubtful. The germline V gene has CDR1 LGHNA and CDR2 YSLEER. This CDR3 is 18 amino acids long. DNA for the CDR3: TGCGCCAGCAGCCAAGATTCGCTAGCGGGAGGTACCTACAATGAGCAGTACTTC. It yields the protein CASSQDSLAGGTYNEQYF.

In this sample, this clonotype turned up a few times. This chain uses TRBV6-6 with TRBJ2-4; tentatively, D is TRBD1 or TRBD2 (5 bases each). The DNA matches TRBJ2-7 better at its end, which makes the J call doubtful. The germline V gene has CDR1 MNHNY and CDR2 SVGAGI (reference sequence). The CDR3 covers 16 residues. Here the CDR3 DNA reads TGTGCCAGCAGTTACTCATTCTCGGGACGACCCATCGAGCAGTACTTC. It is translated as CASSYSFSGRPIEQYF.

V usage is TRBV20-1 and J usage is TRBJ2-7, with a tentative D call TRBD2 (5 bases). The V gene's germline CDR1 is DFQATT and CDR2 SNEGSKA (reference sequence). CDR3 length: 12 amino acids. Trimming removed 4 bases from V and 3 bases from J, with 10 bases in between. The CDR3 bases are TGCAGTGCTAAACCGGGGAACTACGAGCAGTACTTC. Protein: CSAKPGNYEQYF.

The CDR3 DNA sequence: TGCAGCGTTGTTTCTAGGATTAACTCCTACGAGCAGTACTTC. Amino acids: CSVVSRINSYEQYF. This chain connects TRBV29-1 to TRBJ2-7; D remains unclear. This CDR3 contains 14 residues. Trimming shortened V by 4 bases and J by 0 bases, and 13 bases separated the two germline ends. Germline values: CDR1 SQVTM, CDR2 ANQGSEA.

V is TRBV5-1 and J is TRBJ2-1, with D unresolved. The V end was cut by 2 bases, the J end by 6 bases, with 15 bases between. CDR3 length: 15 amino acids. Germline assignment: CDR1 SGHRS and CDR2 YFSETQ. The CDR3 reads CASSFVAVVRNEQFF. The CDR3 nucleotides are TGCGCCAGCAGCTTTGTAGCCGTAGTTCGCAATGAGCAGTTCTTC.

The V gene is TRBV12-3 or TRBV12-4, the J gene TRBJ2-5; D is unresolved. CDR3 length: 13 amino acids. Between the trimmed V and J ends, which lost 3 bases and 4 bases, there was a span of 9 bases. The CDR3 sequence is CASSFEARETQYF. The CDR3 nucleotides are TGTGCCAGCAGTTTTGAGGCTAGAGAGACCCAGTACTTC.